This T cell receptor beta chain was captured by sequencing in a study of early T cells in non-severe SARS-CoV-2 infection. Attachment of unique molecular identifiers was made to individual cDNA molecules. MiXCR was run by TCRdb on the 5' RACE reads, yielding one entry per CDR3 protein. The sample shows 30,000 or so distinct CDR3 sequences, under 7% of them seen only once. The CDR3 is 14 amino acids. Germline CDR1 is DFQATT and CDR2 is SNEGSKA (reference sequence). Germline trimming cut 3 bases from V and 6 bases from J; bases unmatched to any gene: 2. This clonotype was seen many times. The specimen was whole blood. The V and J genes are TRBV20-1 and TRBJ2-2; 12 bases align to TRBD2. The sequence derives from an adult who was a healthcare worker with PCR-confirmed SARS-CoV-2 infection or an uninfected control (not recorded which). CDR3 loop: CSARLAGGPGELFF. For the CDR3, the DNA is TGCAGTGCTAGGCTAGCGGGGGGGCCCGGGGAGCTGTTTTTT.